This T cell receptor (beta chain) is from a study of cytomegalovirus exposure and HLA in healthy donors. Findings and caveats of the study: Diagnosis of cytomegalovirus status made by the classifier reportedly showed high specificity and sensitivity. Most TCR sequences showed up rarely, but some public TCRs showed up in many donors.

Profiled with immunoSEQ multiplex PCR; TCRdb holds only in-frame clones, not every one. The sample carries 200,000 to 250,000 clones, around 90% recorded once. CDR1 and CDR2 (germline): MNHEY, SMNVEV (reference sequence). J was trimmed by 5 bases and V by 1 base; bases with no gene match: 10. This CDR3 is 16 amino acids long. Comments on this clone: The antigen is unknown.

What was sequenced was PBMCs. The source is a woman between 18 and 30 years old in good health and CMV-seronegative. This chain connects TRBV27 to TRBJ1-1; 7 bases agree with TRBD1. The DNA of the CDR3 is TGTGCCAGCAGTTTATTGGTTAGGGGGCGTGTGACTGAAGCTTTCTTT. Translating gives CASSLLVRGRVTEAFF.